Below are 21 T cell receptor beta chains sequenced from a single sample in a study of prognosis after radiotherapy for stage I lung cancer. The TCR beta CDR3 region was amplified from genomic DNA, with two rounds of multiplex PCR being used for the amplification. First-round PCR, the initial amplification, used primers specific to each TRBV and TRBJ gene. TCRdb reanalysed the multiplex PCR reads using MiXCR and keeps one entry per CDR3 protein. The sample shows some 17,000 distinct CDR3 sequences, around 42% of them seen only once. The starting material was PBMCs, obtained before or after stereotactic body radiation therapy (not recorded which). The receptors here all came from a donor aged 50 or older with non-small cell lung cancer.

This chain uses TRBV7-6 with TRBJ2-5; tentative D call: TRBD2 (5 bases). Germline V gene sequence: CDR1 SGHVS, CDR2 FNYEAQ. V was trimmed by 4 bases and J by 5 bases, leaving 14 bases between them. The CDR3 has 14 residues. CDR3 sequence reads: CASSSTRGMETQYF. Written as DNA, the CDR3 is TGTGCCAGCAGCTCAACTAGAGGGATGGAGACCCAGTACTTC.

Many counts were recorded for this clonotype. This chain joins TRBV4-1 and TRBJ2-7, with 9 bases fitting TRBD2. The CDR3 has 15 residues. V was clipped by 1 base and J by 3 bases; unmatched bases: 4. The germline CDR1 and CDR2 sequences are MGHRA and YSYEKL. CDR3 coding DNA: TGCGCCAGCAGCCAAGCTGCGGGAGGGATCTACGAGCAGTACTTC. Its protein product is CASSQAAGGIYEQYF.

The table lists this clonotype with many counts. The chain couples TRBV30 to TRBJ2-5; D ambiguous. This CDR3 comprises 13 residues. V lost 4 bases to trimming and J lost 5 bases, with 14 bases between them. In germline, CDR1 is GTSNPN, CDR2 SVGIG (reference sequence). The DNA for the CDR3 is TGTGCCTGGAATCTTGTCCTAGAGGAGACCCAGTACTTC. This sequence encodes CAWNLVLEETQYF.

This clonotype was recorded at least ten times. For the CDR3, the DNA is TGTGCCAGCAGCAGGGGGTTCAATCAGCCCCAGCATTTT. Encoded protein: CASSRGFNQPQHF. The V call is TRBV12-3 or TRBV12-4, the J call TRBJ1-5; 7 nucleotides match TRBD1. V lost 6 bases, J lost 3 bases, and 2 bases stayed unmatched. The CDR3 is made up of 13 amino acids.

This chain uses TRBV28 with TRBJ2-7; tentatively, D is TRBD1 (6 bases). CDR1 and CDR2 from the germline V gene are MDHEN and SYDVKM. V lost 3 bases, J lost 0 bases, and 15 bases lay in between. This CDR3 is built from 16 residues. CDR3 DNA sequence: TGTGCCAGCAGTTTTGTTTCGGGACACTACTCCTACGAGCAGTACTTC. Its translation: CASSFVSGHYSYEQYF.

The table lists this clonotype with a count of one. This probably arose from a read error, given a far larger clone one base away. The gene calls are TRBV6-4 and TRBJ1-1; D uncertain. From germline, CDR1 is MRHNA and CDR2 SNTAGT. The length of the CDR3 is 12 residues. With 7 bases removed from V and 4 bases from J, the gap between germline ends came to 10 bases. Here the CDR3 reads CASTPGSTEAFF. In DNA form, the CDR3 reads TGTGCCAGCACTCCAGGCAGCACTGAAGCTTTCTTT.

The CDR3 sequence is CASSLEVGSVNEQYF. CDR3 nucleotides: TGTGCCAGCAGCTTAGAAGTGGGATCGGTGAACGAGCAGTACTTC. The chain recombines TRBV7-2 with TRBJ2-7; no reliable D call. The CDR3 has 15 residues. The V end was cut by 1 base, the J end by 5 bases, with 15 bases between. Germline CDR1 reads SGHTA; CDR2 reads FQGNSA.

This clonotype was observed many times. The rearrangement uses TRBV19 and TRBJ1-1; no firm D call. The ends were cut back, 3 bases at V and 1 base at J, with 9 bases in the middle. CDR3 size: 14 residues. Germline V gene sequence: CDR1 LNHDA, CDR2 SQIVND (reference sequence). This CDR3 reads CASSMNGGNTEAFF. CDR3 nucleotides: TGTGCCAGTAGTATGAACGGAGGGAACACTGAAGCTTTCTTT.

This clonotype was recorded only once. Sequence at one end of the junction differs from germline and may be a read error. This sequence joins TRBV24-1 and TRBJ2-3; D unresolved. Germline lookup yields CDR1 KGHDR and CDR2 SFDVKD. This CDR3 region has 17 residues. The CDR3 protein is CATGDPAQVTFTDTQYF. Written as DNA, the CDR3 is TGTGCCACCGGTGATCCAGCGCAGGTGACTTTCACAGATACGCAGTATTTT.

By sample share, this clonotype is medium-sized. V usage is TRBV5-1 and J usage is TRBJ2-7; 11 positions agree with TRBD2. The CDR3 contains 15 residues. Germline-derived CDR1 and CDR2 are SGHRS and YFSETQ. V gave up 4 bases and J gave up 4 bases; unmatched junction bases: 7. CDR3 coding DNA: TGCGCCAGCAGCACCACTAGCGGGAGTAGTTACGAGCAGTACTTC. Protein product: CASSTTSGSSYEQYF.

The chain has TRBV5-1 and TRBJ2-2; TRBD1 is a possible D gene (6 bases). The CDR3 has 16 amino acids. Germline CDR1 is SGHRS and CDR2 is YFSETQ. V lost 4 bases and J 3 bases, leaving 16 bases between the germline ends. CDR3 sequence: CASSPQGSIDTGELFF. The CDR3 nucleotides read TGCGCCAGCAGCCCCCAGGGGAGTATCGACACCGGGGAGCTGTTTTTT.

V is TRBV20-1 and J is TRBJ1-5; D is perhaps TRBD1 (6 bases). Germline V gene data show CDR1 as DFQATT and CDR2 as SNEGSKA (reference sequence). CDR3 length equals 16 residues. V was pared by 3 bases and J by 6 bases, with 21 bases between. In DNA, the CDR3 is TGCAGTGCTAGTCTTCGGGGCAGGGGCGGTACTCAGCCCCAGCATTTT. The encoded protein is CSASLRGRGGTQPQHF.

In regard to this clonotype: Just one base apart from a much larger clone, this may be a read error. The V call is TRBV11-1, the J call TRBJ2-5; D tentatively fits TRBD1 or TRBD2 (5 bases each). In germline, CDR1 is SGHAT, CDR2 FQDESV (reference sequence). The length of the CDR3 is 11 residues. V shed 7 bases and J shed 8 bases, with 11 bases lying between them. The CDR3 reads CASILGPTQYF. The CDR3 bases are TGTGCCAGCATCCTGGGACCCACCCAGTACTTC. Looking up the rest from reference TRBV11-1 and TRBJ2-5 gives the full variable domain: EAEVAQSPRYKITEKSQAVAFWCDPISGHATLYWYRQILGQGPELLVQFQDESVVDDSQLPKDRFSAERLKGVDSTLKIQPAELGDSAMYLCASILGPTQYFGPGTRLLVL.

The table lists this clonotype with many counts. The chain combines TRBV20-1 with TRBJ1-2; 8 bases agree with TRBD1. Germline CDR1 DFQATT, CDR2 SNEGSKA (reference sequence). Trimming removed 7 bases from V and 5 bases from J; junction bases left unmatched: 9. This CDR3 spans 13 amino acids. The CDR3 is CSGSTGTGYGYTF. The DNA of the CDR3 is TGCAGTGGGTCGACAGGGACAGGTTATGGCTACACCTTC.

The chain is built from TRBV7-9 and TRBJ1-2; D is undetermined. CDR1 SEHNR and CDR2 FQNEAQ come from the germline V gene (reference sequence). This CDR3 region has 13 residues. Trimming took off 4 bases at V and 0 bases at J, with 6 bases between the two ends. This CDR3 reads CASSSWSNYGYTF. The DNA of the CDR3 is TGTGCCAGCAGCTCATGGTCTAACTATGGCTACACCTTC.

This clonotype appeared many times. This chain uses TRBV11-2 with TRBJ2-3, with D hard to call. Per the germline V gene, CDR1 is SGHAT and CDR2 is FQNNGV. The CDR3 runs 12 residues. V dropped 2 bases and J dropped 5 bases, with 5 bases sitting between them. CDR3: CASSLNLDTQYF. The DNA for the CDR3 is TGTGCCAGCAGCTTAAACTTAGATACGCAGTATTTT.

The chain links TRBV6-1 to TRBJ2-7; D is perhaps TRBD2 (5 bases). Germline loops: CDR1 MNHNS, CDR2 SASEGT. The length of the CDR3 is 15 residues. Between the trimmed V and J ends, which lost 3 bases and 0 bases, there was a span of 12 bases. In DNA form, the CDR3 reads TGTGCCAGCAGTGAGGTGAGCGGTAGCTCCTACGAGCAGTACTTC. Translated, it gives CASSEVSGSSYEQYF.

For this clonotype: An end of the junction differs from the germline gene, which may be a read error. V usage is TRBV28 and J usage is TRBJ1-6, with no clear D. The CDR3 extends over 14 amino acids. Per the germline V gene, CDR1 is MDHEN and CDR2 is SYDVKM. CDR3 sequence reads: CSSSLDGVNSPLHF. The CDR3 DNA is TGTTCCAGCAGTTTAGACGGGGTTAATTCACCCCTCCACTTT.

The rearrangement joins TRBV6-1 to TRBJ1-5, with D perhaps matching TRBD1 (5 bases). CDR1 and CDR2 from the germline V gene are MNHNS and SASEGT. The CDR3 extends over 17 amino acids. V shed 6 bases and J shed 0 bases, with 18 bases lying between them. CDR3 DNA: TGTGCCAGCAGAGCCTCCATCGGGGGAAGTAGCAATCAGCCCCAGCATTTT. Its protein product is CASRASIGGSSNQPQHF.

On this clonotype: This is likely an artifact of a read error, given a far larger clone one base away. The CDR3 nucleotides read TGTGCCATCATCTCGGAGGGCAATGAGCAGTTCTTC. Protein: CAIISEGNEQFF. V gene TRBV6-2 or TRBV6-3 combines with J gene TRBJ2-5; TRBD2 is a possible D gene (6 bases). The J call is doubtful: the DNA matches TRBJ2-1 better. The CDR3 runs to 12 residues. Germline-derived CDR1 and CDR2 are MNHEY and SVGEGT.

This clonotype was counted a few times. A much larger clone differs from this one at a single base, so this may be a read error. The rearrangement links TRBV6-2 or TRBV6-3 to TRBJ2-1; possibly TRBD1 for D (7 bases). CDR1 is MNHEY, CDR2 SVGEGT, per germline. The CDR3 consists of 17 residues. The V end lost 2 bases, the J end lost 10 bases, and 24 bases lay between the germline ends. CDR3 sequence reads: CASSYTWGDDRAGEQFF. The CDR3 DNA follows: TGTGCCAGCAGTTACACCTGGGGGGATGACAGGGCTGGCGAGCAGTTCTTC.